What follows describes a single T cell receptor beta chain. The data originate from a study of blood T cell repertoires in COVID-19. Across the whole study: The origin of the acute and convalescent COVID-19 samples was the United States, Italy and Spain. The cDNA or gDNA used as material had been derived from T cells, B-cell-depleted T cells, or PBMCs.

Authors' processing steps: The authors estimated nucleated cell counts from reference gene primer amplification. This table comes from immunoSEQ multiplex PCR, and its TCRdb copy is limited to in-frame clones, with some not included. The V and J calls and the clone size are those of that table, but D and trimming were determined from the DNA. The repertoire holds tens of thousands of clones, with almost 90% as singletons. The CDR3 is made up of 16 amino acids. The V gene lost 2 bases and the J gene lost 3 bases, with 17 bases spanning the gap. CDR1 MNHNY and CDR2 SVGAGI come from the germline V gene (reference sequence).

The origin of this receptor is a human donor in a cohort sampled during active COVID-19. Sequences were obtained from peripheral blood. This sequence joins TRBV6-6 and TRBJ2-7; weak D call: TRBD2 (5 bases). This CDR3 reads CASSYARVREFYEQYF. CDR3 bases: TGTGCCAGCAGTTACGCCCGCGTAAGGGAGTTCTACGAGCAGTACTTC.